This TCR beta chain appears in the sequencing data of a study of CD8 T cells in ankylosing spondylitis. Broader study findings: Earlier work had already found some motif variants in reactive arthritis synovial fluid and blood. In ankylosing spondylitis blood, a motif of roughly eight highly homologous TCR beta variants appeared characteristic. Matched ankylosing spondylitis synovial fluid reportedly contained a significantly enriched population of disease-linked clones.

It was by quantitative 5'-RACE with molecular barcodes that TCR beta libraries were made. TCRdb redid the calling of the 5' RACE reads with MiXCR, one entry per CDR3 protein. The sample shows some 220,000 distinct CDR3 sequences, about 10% of them seen only once. As concerns this clonotype: Its antigen is unidentified. This may be a read error, as it is one base from a much larger clone.

Germline V gene data show CDR1 as SGHRS and CDR2 as YFSETQ. The CDR3 consists of 14 residues. The receptor's source is a male donor with ankylosing spondylitis or in good health (not recorded which). Material: blood, either unsorted or a sorted T cell fraction (not recorded which). V gene TRBV5-1 combines with J gene TRBJ1-1, with 9 positions matching TRBD1. CDR3 protein: CASSWDRVNTVAFF. The CDR3 coding sequence is TGCGCCAGCAGCTGGGACAGGGTGAACACTGTAGCTTTCTTT.